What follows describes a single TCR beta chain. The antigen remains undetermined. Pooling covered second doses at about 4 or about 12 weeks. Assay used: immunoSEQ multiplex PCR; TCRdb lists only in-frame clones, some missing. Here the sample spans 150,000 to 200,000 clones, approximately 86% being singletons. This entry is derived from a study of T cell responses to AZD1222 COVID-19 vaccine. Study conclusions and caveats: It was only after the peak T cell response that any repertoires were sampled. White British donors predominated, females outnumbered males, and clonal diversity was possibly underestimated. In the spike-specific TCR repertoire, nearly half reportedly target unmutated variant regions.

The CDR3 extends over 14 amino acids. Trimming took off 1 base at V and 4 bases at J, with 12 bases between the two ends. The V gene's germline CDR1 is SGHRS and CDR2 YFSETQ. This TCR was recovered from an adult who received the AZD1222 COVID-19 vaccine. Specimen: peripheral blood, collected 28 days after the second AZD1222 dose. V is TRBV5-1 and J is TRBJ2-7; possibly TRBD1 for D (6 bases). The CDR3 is CASSLRQETYEQYF. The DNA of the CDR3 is TGCGCCAGCAGCTTGAGACAGGAAACTTACGAGCAGTACTTC.